What follows are 13 T cell receptor beta chains derived from one specimen sequenced in a study of radiation and T cells in renal cell carcinoma. The time point here: blood 4 weeks post-SBRT, at nephrectomy. Documented treatment: 15 Gy SBRT to primary tumor, nephrectomy 4 weeks later. Profiled with immunoSEQ multiplex PCR; TCRdb holds only in-frame clones, not every one. The sample lists some 150,000 clones, less than 90% occurring once. Specimen: blood, collected from a patient whose treatment included radiotherapy and nephrectomy. The receptors originated from a woman aged 45-59 years with renal cell carcinoma.

The J gene is TRBJ2-5, the V gene TRBV5-1, with 10 bases aligning to TRBD1. J gave up 5 bases and V 6 bases, and 4 bases lay outside the gene matches. This CDR3 comprises 13 residues. Germline CDR1 is SGHRS and CDR2 is YFSETQ. CDR3 protein: CASKTGGRETQYF. The CDR3 DNA follows: TGCGCCAGCAAGACAGGGGGCAGGGAGACCCAGTACTTC.

The V and J genes are TRBV6-6 and TRBJ2-7; 14 bases agree with TRBD2. CDR1 and CDR2 from the germline V gene are MNHNY and SVGAGI (reference sequence). CDR3 length equals 15 residues. Trimming removed 2 bases from V and 6 bases from J; junction bases left unmatched: 3. CDR3 bases: TGTGCCAGCAGTTACGGGACTAGCGGGAGCGGCGAGCAGTACTTC. As protein: CASSYGTSGSGEQYF.

A few counts support this clone. The sample carries other DNA sequences with the same CDR3. V is TRBV30 and J is TRBJ1-2; D uncertain. Trimming shortened V by 2 bases and J by 7 bases, and 11 bases separated the two germline ends. This CDR3 spans 12 amino acids. CDR1 is GTSNPN and CDR2 is SVGIG in the germline V gene (reference sequence). CDR3 amino acids: CAWSPQLGGYTF. The CDR3 nucleotides read TGTGCCTGGAGTCCACAATTAGGTGGCTACACCTTC. Full variable domain (remainder filled in from reference TRBV30 and TRBJ1-2): SQTIHQWPATLVQPVGSPLSLECTVEGTSNPNLYWYRQAAGRGLQLLFYSVGIGQISSEVPQNLSASRPQDRQFILSSKKLLLSDSGFYLCAWSPQLGGYTFGSGTRLTVV.

In this sample, this clone turned up a few times. The chain couples TRBV7-2 to TRBJ2-5, with 8 bases fitting TRBD2. CDR3 length: 12 residues. From germline, CDR1 is SGHTA and CDR2 FQGNSA. V trimming: 5 bases; J trimming: 5 bases; junction bases outside the gene matches: 1. In DNA form, the CDR3 reads TGTGCCAGCAGCCGACTAGCGGAGACCCAGTACTTC. This translates into CASSRLAETQYF.

This rearrangement joins TRBV11-2 to TRBJ2-4, with 8 bases identical to TRBD1. Germline CDR1 reads SGHAT; CDR2 reads FQNNGV. CDR3 length: 15 residues. The ends lost 3 bases at V and 3 bases at J; junction bases unmatched: 4. This CDR3 is CASSLETGDKNIQYF. CDR3 nucleotide sequence: TGTGCCAGCAGCTTGGAGACAGGGGACAAAAACATTCAGTACTTC.

This sequence joins TRBV18 and TRBJ2-3; possibly TRBD1 for D (5 bases). Per germline, CDR1 KGHSH and CDR2 LQKENI. The V and J ends lost 1 base and 2 bases respectively, with 10 bases between them. The CDR3 consists of 15 residues. The CDR3 is CASSPRADNTDTQYF. The DNA for the CDR3 is TGTGCCAGCTCACCACGGGCGGACAACACAGATACGCAGTATTTT.

The chain is built from TRBV4-3 and TRBJ1-2, with D perhaps matching TRBD1 (5 bases). Germline V lookup: CDR1 LGHNA, CDR2 YSLEER. V lost 0 bases to trimming and J lost 4 bases, with 15 bases between them. There are 16 residues in the CDR3. The CDR3 nucleotides are TGCGCCAGCAGCCAAGAATTGGCAGGGAACACCTATGGCTACACCTTC. Translated, it gives CASSQELAGNTYGYTF.

CDR3 sequence: CASSPSGLLDTQYF. The CDR3 nucleotides read TGTGCCAGCTCGCCCAGTGGACTCCTAGATACGCAGTATTTT. This sequence joins TRBV18 and TRBJ2-3; weak D call: TRBD2 (5 bases). From germline, CDR1 is KGHSH and CDR2 LQKENI. The CDR3 is made up of 14 amino acids. Trimming pared 6 bases from V and 5 bases from J, leaving 15 bases between.

This rearrangement joins TRBV30 to TRBJ1-1, with TRBD1 matching over 10 bases. The CDR3 covers 16 residues. Germline CDR1 is GTSNPN and CDR2 is SVGIG (reference sequence). V gave up 4 bases and J gave up 6 bases; unmatched junction bases: 14. The CDR3 reads CAWIWGDRGVRAEAFF. For the CDR3, the DNA is TGTGCCTGGATTTGGGGGGACAGGGGCGTGAGAGCTGAAGCTTTCTTT.

J is TRBJ2-2 and V is TRBV7-6, with D perhaps given as TRBD1 or TRBD2 (7 bases each). This CDR3 spans 18 amino acids. Per germline, CDR1 SGHVS and CDR2 FNYEAQ. V was cut by 5 bases and J by 6 bases, with 25 bases left in between. As DNA, the CDR3 is TGTGCCAGCAGCCACCCGGGGGGACAGACAACTAAACCCGGGGAGCTGTTTTTT. It yields the protein CASSHPGGQTTKPGELFF.

The CDR3 region is CASSLLSGGAKETQYF. The CDR3 DNA follows: TGTGCCAGCAGCCTCTTAAGCGGGGGGGCGAAAGAGACCCAGTACTTC. V and J are TRBV5-4 and TRBJ2-5; the match to TRBD2 covers 10 bases. The J segment lost 3 bases and the V segment lost 4 bases, leaving 9 bases of the junction unmatched. Germline CDR1 is SGHNT and CDR2 is YYREEE (reference sequence). The CDR3 has 16 amino acids. The entire variable domain, with the rest obtained from reference TRBV5-4 and TRBJ2-5, is as follows: ETGVTQSPTHLIKTRGQQVTLRCSSQSGHNTVSWYQQALGQGPQFIFQYYREEENGRGNFPPRFSGLQFPNYSSELNVNALELDDSALYLCASSLLSGGAKETQYFGPGTRLLVL.

The chain carries TRBV7-9 and TRBJ1-1; D possibly corresponds to TRBD1 (6 bases). V dropped 5 bases and J dropped 0 bases, with 13 bases sitting between them. The V gene's germline CDR1 is SEHNR and CDR2 FQNEAQ (reference sequence). CDR3 size: 15 residues. CDR3 sequence: CASSPRTAVNTEAFF. The CDR3 nucleotides read TGTGCCAGCAGCCCGAGGACAGCGGTGAACACTGAAGCTTTCTTT.

The V call is TRBV19, the J call TRBJ1-5; D is undetermined. The CDR3 contains 18 residues. Trimming pared 0 bases from V and 1 base from J, leaving 16 bases between. CDR1 is LNHDA, CDR2 SQIVND, per germline (reference sequence). The CDR3 sequence: CASSIDWTRAGSNQPQHF. In DNA, the CDR3 is TGTGCCAGTAGTATAGATTGGACTCGAGCGGGCAGCAATCAGCCCCAGCATTTT.